A single sample is the source of the 18 T cell receptor beta chains below, sequenced in a study of control samples from healthy donors and cancer patients. Clones were read by immunoSEQ multiplex PCR, and TCRdb kept only the in-frame ones, dropping some. The top ten hold over 1.3% of the sample, which has about 86,000 clones, approximately 93% seen once. The specimen sequenced was blood. Receptor source: a woman aged 25 to 45 in good health.

This chain joins TRBV7-9 and TRBJ1-1, with a tentative D call TRBD1 (5 bases). Germline V gene data show CDR1 as SEHNR and CDR2 as FQNEAQ (reference sequence). Trimming took off 3 bases at V and 4 bases at J, with 9 bases between the two ends. The CDR3 consists of 13 residues. CDR3 loop: CASSFGGITEAFF. As DNA, the CDR3 is TGTGCCAGCAGCTTTGGGGGGATCACTGAAGCTTTCTTT.

The chain employs TRBV7-9 and TRBJ2-3; D is undetermined. This CDR3 has 14 amino acids. V lost 4 bases and J lost 3, with 11 bases in between. Germline V CDR1 and CDR2: SEHNR, FQNEAQ (reference sequence). The CDR3 here is CASSSDRATDTQYF. The CDR3, as DNA: TGTGCCAGCAGCTCAGACCGGGCGACAGATACGCAGTATTTT.

This clone was detected only a few times. The genes are TRBV10-2 and TRBJ1-1, with D hard to call. The CDR3 is 14 residues long. The V gene lost 3 bases and the J gene lost 0 bases, with 8 bases spanning the gap. Germline assignment: CDR1 WSHSY and CDR2 SAAADI. CDR3 residues: CASSDGRLNTEAFF. The CDR3 coding sequence is TGCGCCAGCAGTGACGGACGGTTGAACACTGAAGCTTTCTTT.

The V call is TRBV7-3, the J call TRBJ2-1; D is unresolved. This CDR3 comprises 13 residues. Trimming removed 5 bases from V and 4 bases from J, with 9 bases in between. Germline V gene data show CDR1 as SGHTA and CDR2 as FQGTGA. The DNA for the CDR3 is TGTGCCAGCAGCCCCGACTCGTACAATGAGCAGTTCTTC. Translated: CASSPDSYNEQFF.

The rearrangement uses TRBV7-9 and TRBJ1-6; D perhaps matches TRBD1 (5 bases). With 4 bases removed from V and 8 bases from J, the gap between germline ends came to 12 bases. The CDR3 is 14 residues long. The germline CDR1 and CDR2 sequences are SEHNR and FQNEAQ (reference sequence). CDR3 DNA: TGTGCCAGCAGCTGGGGTGGCAGGGATTCACCCCTCCACTTT. It yields the protein CASSWGGRDSPLHF.

The rearrangement joins TRBV3-1 (or the pseudogene TRBV3-2) to TRBJ2-2; 10 bases match TRBD2. This CDR3 contains 17 residues. Germline loops: CDR1 LGHDT, CDR2 YNNKEL (reference sequence). V lost 3 bases to trimming and J lost 1 base; unmatched junction nucleotides: 5. CDR3 coding DNA: TGTGCCAGCAGCCATGGGGCTAGCGGGAGGAACACCGGGGAGCTGTTTTTT. Residues: CASSHGASGRNTGELFF.

The chain has TRBV19 and TRBJ2-1; no definite D call. Per germline, CDR1 LNHDA and CDR2 SQIVND (reference sequence). Trimming shortened V by 3 bases and J by 4 bases, and 7 bases separated the two germline ends. The CDR3 sequence is 13 residues long. CDR3 DNA: TGTGCCAGTAGTATTGCCCAATACAATGAGCAGTTCTTC. It translates to CASSIAQYNEQFF.

The gene calls are TRBV5-8 and TRBJ2-1; D is perhaps TRBD1 (5 bases). This CDR3 is built from 15 residues. From germline, CDR1 is SGHTS and CDR2 YDEGEE. The V end was cut by 0 bases, the J end by 0 bases, with 7 bases between. The CDR3 coding sequence is TGTGCCAGCAGCTTGGGGACAAGCTCCTACAATGAGCAGTTCTTC. Amino acid sequence: CASSLGTSSYNEQFF.

The CDR3 region has the DNA TGCGCCAGCAGCTTGGAGATTGGACAGGCCTACGAGCAGTACTTC. Residues: CASSLEIGQAYEQYF. This chain links TRBV5-1 with TRBJ2-7; 7 bases match TRBD1. This CDR3 region has 15 residues. CDR1 is SGHRS and CDR2 is YFSETQ in the germline V gene. After removal of 0 bases from V and 2 bases from J, the junction contained 5 bases not matched to a gene.

The chain is built from TRBV11-3 and TRBJ2-7, with a weak D call TRBD1 (6 bases). V was clipped by 5 bases and J by 4 bases, with 9 bases between them. Germline V lookup: CDR1 SGHNT, CDR2 YENEEA. The CDR3 spans 12 residues. CDR3 bases: TGTGCCAGCAGCCCAGACAGGTACGAGCAGTACTTC. As protein: CASSPDRYEQYF.

CDR3 in amino acids: CASSRQAEAQYF. CDR3 sequence (DNA): TGTGCCAGTAGTAGACAGGCGGAGGCCCAGTACTTC. The V call is TRBV19, the J call TRBJ2-5; perhaps TRBD1 as D (6 bases). The germline gives CDR1 LNHDA, CDR2 SQIVND (reference sequence). V lost 4 bases to trimming and J lost 9 bases, with 12 bases between them. The CDR3 totals 12 residues.

The V call is TRBV5-4, the J call TRBJ2-1; possibly TRBD1 for D (5 bases). The V end lost 0 bases, the J end lost 6 bases, and 10 bases lay between the germline ends. CDR1 and CDR2 from the germline V gene are SGHNT and YYREEE (reference sequence). The CDR3 runs to 14 residues. The CDR3: CASSLGGYLNEQFF. The CDR3 nucleotides read TGTGCCAGCAGCTTGGGGGGCTACCTCAATGAGCAGTTCTTC.

This chain joins TRBV10-3 and TRBJ1-5; the D gene is possibly TRBD1 (6 bases). Trimming removed 8 bases from V and 3 bases from J, with 17 bases in between. Per germline, CDR1 ENHRY and CDR2 SYGVKD. The CDR3 spans 15 residues. The CDR3 reads CAIQGADRLNQPQHF. Written as DNA, the CDR3 is TGTGCCATCCAAGGCGCCGACAGGCTCAATCAGCCCCAGCATTTT.

This chain connects TRBV10-3 to TRBJ2-3; 11 bases fit TRBD2. J gave up 1 base and V 8 bases, and 5 bases lay outside the gene matches. From germline, CDR1 is ENHRY and CDR2 SYGVKD. The CDR3 is made up of 15 amino acids. The CDR3 nucleotides are TGTGCCATCGGAAAGGGACTAGCGGGCACAGATACGCAGTATTTT. The encoded protein is CAIGKGLAGTDTQYF.

The chain joins TRBV5-6 to TRBJ1-2, with D possibly matching TRBD1 (6 bases). The CDR3 is 15 amino acids. V was pared by 2 bases and J by 6 bases, with 17 bases between. From germline, CDR1 is SGHDT and CDR2 YYEEEE. The DNA of the CDR3 is TGTGCCAGCAGCTTCTTACAGGGAACGGGACATGGCTACACCTTC. This gives the protein CASSFLQGTGHGYTF.

J is TRBJ1-3 and V is TRBV7-6; no clear D gene. The CDR3 contains 16 residues. V lost 1 base and J 4 bases, leaving 14 bases between the germline ends. Germline CDR1 is SGHVS and CDR2 is FNYEAQ. In nucleotides, the CDR3 is TGTGCCAGCAGCTTAGAGGCCGGAGGATCAGGAAACACCATATATTTT. Translation: CASSLEAGGSGNTIYF. The full variable domain, in which reference TRBV7-6 and TRBJ1-3 provide the parts outside the CDR3, is GAGVSQSPRYKVTKRGQDVALRCDPISGHVSLYWYRQALGQGPEFLTYFNYEAQQDKSGLPNDRFSAERPEGSISTLTIQRTEQRDSAMYRCASSLEAGGSGNTIYFGEGSWLTVV.

The gene calls are TRBV15 and TRBJ1-5; tentatively, D is TRBD1 (5 bases). The ends were cut back, 1 base at V and 10 bases at J, with 20 bases in the middle. The length of the CDR3 is 16 residues. Germline-derived CDR1 and CDR2 are LNHNV and YYDKDF (reference sequence). The CDR3 is CATSRGEGRGRGPQHF. The CDR3 DNA follows: TGTGCCACCAGCAGAGGGGAGGGCCGCGGGAGGGGACCCCAGCATTTT.

V and J are TRBV30 and TRBJ2-7; TRBD1 matches at 10 bases. The CDR3 consists of 14 residues. Trimming took 1 base from V and 4 from J; bases not matched to a gene: 4. From germline, CDR1 is GTSNPN and CDR2 SVGIG (reference sequence). The CDR3 nucleotides read TGTGCCTGGAGTGAAGGGACAGGGGATTACGAGCAGTACTTC. This gives the protein CAWSEGTGDYEQYF.